This entry is about one TCR beta chain. The CDR3 length is 15 residues. Germline assignment: CDR1 GTSNPN and CDR2 SVGIG (reference sequence). Unmatched junction bases numbered 5, after V lost 2 bases and J lost 1 base. This entry is derived from a study of blood T cell repertoires in COVID-19. Repertoires were generated with immunoSEQ multiplex PCR, while TCRdb's copy carries only in-frame clones and drops some. The sample records about 44,000 clones, roughly 73% being singletons. Sequencing used peripheral blood. The TCR was taken from a man older than 75 with acute or convalescent COVID-19. V is TRBV30 and J is TRBJ2-3; 8 bases agree with TRBD2. CDR3 coding DNA: TGTGCCTGGAGTTCGACTAGCGCAGGCACAGATACGCAGTATTTT. Translating it yields CAWSSTSAGTDTQYF.